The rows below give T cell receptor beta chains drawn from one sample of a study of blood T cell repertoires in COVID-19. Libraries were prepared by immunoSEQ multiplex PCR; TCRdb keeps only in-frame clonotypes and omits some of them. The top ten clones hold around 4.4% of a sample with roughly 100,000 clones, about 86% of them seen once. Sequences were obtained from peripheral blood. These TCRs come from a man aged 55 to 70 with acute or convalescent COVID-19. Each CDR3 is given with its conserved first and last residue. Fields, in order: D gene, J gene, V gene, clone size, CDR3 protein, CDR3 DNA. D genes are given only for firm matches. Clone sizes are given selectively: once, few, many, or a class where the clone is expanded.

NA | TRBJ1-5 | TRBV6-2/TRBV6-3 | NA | CASSYMRGIQPQHF | TGTGCCAGCAGTTACATGAGAGGGATTCAGCCCCAGCATTTT
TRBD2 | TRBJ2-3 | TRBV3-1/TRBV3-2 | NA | CASSQERDRLIRLAGGTDTQYF | TGTGCCAGCAGCCAAGAGAGGGACCGGCTGATAAGACTAGCGGGAGGGACAGATACGCAGTATTTT
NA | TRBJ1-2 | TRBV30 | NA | CAWSVPGLNYGYTF | TGTGCCTGGAGTGTCCCTGGACTTAACTATGGCTACACCTTC
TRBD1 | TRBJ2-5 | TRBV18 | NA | CASSRQGTQETQYF | TGTGCCAGCTCAAGACAGGGGACCCAAGAGACCCAGTACTTC
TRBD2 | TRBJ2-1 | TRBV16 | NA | CASSPRGSSYNEQFF | TGTGCCAGCAGCCCGCGGGGGAGCTCCTACAATGAGCAGTTCTTC
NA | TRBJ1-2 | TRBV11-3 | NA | CASSLPGRGYGYTF | TGTGCCAGCAGCTTACCCGGACGGGGGTATGGCTACACCTTC
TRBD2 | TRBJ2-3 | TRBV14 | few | CASSKIAGGQADTQYF | TGTGCCAGCAGCAAAATAGCGGGGGGACAGGCGGATACGCAGTATTTT
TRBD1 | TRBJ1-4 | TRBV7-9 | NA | CASSPGQGNEKLFF | TGTGCCAGCAGCCCGGGACAGGGGAATGAAAAACTGTTTTTT
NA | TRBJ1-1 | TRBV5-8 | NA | CASSLEQNTEAFF | TGTGCCAGCAGCTTGGAGCAGAACACTGAAGCTTTCTTT
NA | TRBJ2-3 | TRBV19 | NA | CASSIDLLVQGTDTQYF | TGTGCCAGTAGTATAGATCTATTGGTTCAGGGCACAGATACGCAGTATTTT
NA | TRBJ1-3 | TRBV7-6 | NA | CASSQPGGSGNTIYF | TGTGCCAGCAGCCAGCCGGGGGGGTCCGGAAACACCATATATTTT
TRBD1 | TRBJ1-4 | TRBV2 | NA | CASSALTGKRANEKLFF | TGTGCCAGCAGTGCCTTGACAGGGAAGAGGGCTAATGAAAAACTGTTTTTT
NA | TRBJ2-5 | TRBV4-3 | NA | CASSQDYRGWETQYF | TGCGCCAGCAGCCAGGACTACCGGGGATGGGAGACCCAGTACTTC
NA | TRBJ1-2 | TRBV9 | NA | CASSIQGDYGYTF | TGTGCCAGCAGCATACAGGGAGACTATGGCTACACCTTC
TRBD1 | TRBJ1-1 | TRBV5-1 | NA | CASSSGQGRYTEAFF | TGCGCCAGCAGCAGCGGACAGGGGAGATACACTGAAGCTTTCTTT
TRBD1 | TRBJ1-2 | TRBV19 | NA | CATEGDRDGYTF | TGTGCCACCGAGGGGGACAGGGATGGCTACACCTTC
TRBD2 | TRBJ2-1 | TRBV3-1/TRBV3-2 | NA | CASSQDTSGGVQFF | TGTGCCAGCAGCCAAGATACCAGCGGGGGGGTACAGTTCTTC
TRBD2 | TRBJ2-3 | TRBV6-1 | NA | CASSVAGGTDTQYF | TGTGCCAGCAGTGTAGCGGGGGGGACAGATACGCAGTATTTT
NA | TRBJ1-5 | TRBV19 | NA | CASSQPHGTPNQPQHF | TGTGCCAGTAGCCAGCCCCACGGGACACCTAATCAGCCCCAGCATTTT
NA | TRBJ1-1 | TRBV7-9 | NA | CASSAAGRNTEAFF | TGTGCCAGCAGCGCCGCGGGGCGGAACACTGAAGCTTTCTTT
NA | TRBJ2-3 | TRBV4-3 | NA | CASSQEGRSADTQYF | TGCGCCAGCAGCCAAGAGGGCAGGTCTGCAGATACGCAGTATTTT
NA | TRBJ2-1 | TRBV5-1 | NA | CASSTGAASDEQFF | TGCGCCAGCAGCACCGGCGCGGCCTCCGATGAGCAGTTCTTC
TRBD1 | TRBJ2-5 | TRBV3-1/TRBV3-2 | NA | CASSVQGDKTQYF | TGTGCCAGCAGCGTTCAGGGGGACAAGACCCAGTACTTC
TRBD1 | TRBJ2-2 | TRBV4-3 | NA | CASSQARGRLTGELFF | TGCGCCAGCAGCCAAGCTAGGGGGCGCCTCACCGGGGAGCTGTTTTTT
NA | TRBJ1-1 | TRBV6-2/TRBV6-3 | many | CASSRPSGTEAFF | TGTGCCAGCAGTCGCCCATCCGGCACTGAAGCTTTCTTT
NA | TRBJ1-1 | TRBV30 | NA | CAWILAGLVTEAFF | TGTGCCTGGATTCTTGCAGGGCTGGTCACTGAAGCTTTCTTT
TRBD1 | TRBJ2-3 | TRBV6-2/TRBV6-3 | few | CASSDRTGGSTDTQYF | TGTGCCAGCAGTGACCGGACAGGGGGCTCGACAGATACGCAGTATTTT
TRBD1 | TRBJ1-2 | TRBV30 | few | CAWSVQGARGYTF | TGTGCCTGGAGTGTACAGGGGGCGCGTGGCTACACCTTC
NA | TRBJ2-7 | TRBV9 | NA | CASSVGGGEQYF | TGTGCCAGCAGCGTAGGAGGGGGCGAGCAGTACTTC
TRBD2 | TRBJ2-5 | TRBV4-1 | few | CASSRLAGETQYF | TGCGCCAGCAGCCGACTAGCGGGAGAGACCCAGTACTTC
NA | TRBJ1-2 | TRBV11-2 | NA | CASSLDTVNYGYTF | TGTGCCAGCAGCTTAGACACAGTTAACTATGGCTACACCTTC
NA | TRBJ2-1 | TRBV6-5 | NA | CASSYREEYNEQFF | TGTGCCAGCAGTTACCGTGAAGAGTACAATGAGCAGTTCTTC
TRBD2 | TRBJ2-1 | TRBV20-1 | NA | CSVSLPAGYSYNEQFF | TGCAGTGTTAGTCTCCCAGCGGGATATTCCTACAATGAGCAGTTCTTC
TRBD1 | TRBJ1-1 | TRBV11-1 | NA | CASSSDRGRIAFF | TGTGCCAGCAGCTCGGACAGGGGGCGGATAGCTTTCTTT
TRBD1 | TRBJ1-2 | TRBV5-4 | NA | CASSPRQGRNYGYTF | TGTGCCAGCAGCCCGAGACAGGGTCGGAACTATGGCTACACCTTC
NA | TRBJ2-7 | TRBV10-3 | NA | CAISDEMTTYEQYF | TGTGCCATCAGTGATGAAATGACTACCTACGAGCAGTACTTT
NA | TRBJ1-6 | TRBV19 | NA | CASSPGLANSPLHF | TGTGCCAGTAGTCCGGGACTTGCCAATTCACCCCTCCACTTT
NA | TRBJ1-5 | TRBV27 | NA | CASRSGGNQPQHF | TGTGCCAGCAGGTCAGGGGGCAATCAGCCCCAGCATTTT
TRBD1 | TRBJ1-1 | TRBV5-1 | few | CASSWGQGAGAEAFF | TGCGCCAGCAGCTGGGGACAGGGAGCGGGGGCTGAAGCTTTCTTT
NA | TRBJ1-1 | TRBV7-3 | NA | CASSLSSGQGNTEAFF | TGTGCCAGCAGCTTATCTAGCGGGCAGGGGAACACTGAAGCTTTCTTT
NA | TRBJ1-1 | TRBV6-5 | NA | CASSYSRTAMNTEAFF | TGTGCCAGCAGTTACTCGAGGACAGCCATGAACACTGAAGCTTTCTTT
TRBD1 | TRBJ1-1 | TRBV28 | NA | CASIGQQGVTEAFF | TGTGCCAGCATCGGTCAGCAGGGGGTAACTGAAGCTTTCTTT
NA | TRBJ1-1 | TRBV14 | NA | CASSQDTVWFANTEAFF | TGTGCCAGCAGCCAAGATACGGTTTGGTTTGCCAACACTGAAGCTTTCTTT